Each of the 9 T cell receptor beta chains below was sequenced from the same sample in a study of blood T cell repertoires in COVID-19. The data were produced by immunoSEQ multiplex PCR, yet TCRdb's version contains in-frame clones alone and is incomplete. The sample includes about 210,000 clones, around 87% seen only once; the top ten take more than 2.5%. The specimen sequenced was peripheral blood. These TCRs come from a man in his sixties with acute or convalescent COVID-19.

The chain couples TRBV5-1 to TRBJ2-7; 7 bases fit TRBD1. Trimming removed 2 bases from V and 5 bases from J; junction bases left unmatched: 4. Germline CDR1 reads SGHRS; CDR2 reads YFSETQ. The CDR3 runs 13 residues. The CDR3 DNA sequence: TGCGCCAGCAGCTTTGGCAGGGGGAACGAGCAGTACTTC. Its protein is CASSFGRGNEQYF.

V gene TRBV19 combines with J gene TRBJ2-7, with 7 bases aligning to TRBD1. Trimming took 4 bases from V and 0 from J; bases not matched to a gene: 6. The CDR3 runs 15 residues. CDR1 is LNHDA and CDR2 is SQIVND in the germline V gene (reference sequence). The CDR3 DNA sequence: TGTGCCAGTAGTAAGACAGGGAAGAGCTCCTACGAGCAGTACTTC. Translating it yields CASSKTGKSSYEQYF.

Turning to this clone: Germline is not matched at one junction end, which may reflect a read error. This chain links TRBV12-3 or TRBV12-4 with TRBJ1-1; no clear D. There are 11 residues in the CDR3. In DNA form, the CDR3 reads TGTGCCAGCAGTTTAGGCGGTACCTTCTGCTTT. It encodes CASSLGGTFCF.

V and J are TRBV10-1 and TRBJ2-1; 11 bases agree with TRBD1. V lost 3 bases to trimming and J lost 8 bases; unmatched junction nucleotides: 9. Germline loops: CDR1 WNHNN, CDR2 SYGVQD (reference sequence). This CDR3 is built from 16 residues. The CDR3 here is CASSEGGQGVWHEQFF. In DNA form, the CDR3 reads TGCGCCAGCAGTGAAGGGGGACAGGGGGTCTGGCATGAGCAGTTCTTC.

The chain joins TRBV2 to TRBJ1-6; D is unclear. Germline V lookup: CDR1 SNHLY, CDR2 FYNNEI. Trimming took off 4 bases at V and 9 bases at J, with 19 bases between the two ends. This CDR3 is 16 amino acids long. The CDR3 sequence: CASSGEGGPSISPLHF. The CDR3 bases are TGTGCCAGCAGTGGTGAGGGTGGCCCTTCTATTTCACCCCTCCACTTT.

The chain employs TRBV7-6 and TRBJ2-3, with a tentative D call TRBD2 (7 bases). The CDR3 has 16 residues. The germline CDR1 and CDR2 sequences are SGHVS and FNYEAQ. V was shortened by 6 bases and J by 6 bases, with 22 bases between the two germline ends. CDR3 protein: CASRSLGGPFEDTQYF. The CDR3 DNA reads as TGTGCCAGCAGATCTCTCGGGGGGCCCTTCGAGGATACGCAGTATTTT.

The V call is TRBV20-1, the J call TRBJ2-2; D unclear. V was pared by 1 base and J by 6 bases, with 3 bases between. Germline V gene data show CDR1 as DFQATT and CDR2 as SNEGSKA (reference sequence). The CDR3 is 11 amino acids. This CDR3 reads CSARVAGELFF. CDR3 DNA sequence: TGCAGTGCTAGAGTCGCCGGGGAGCTGTTTTTT.

The CDR3 bases are TGTGCCAGTAGTATTGAGGGAAAGGATGGCTACACCTTC. This translates into CASSIEGKDGYTF. The chain combines TRBV19 with TRBJ1-2; D gene ambiguous. The V end was cut by 3 bases, the J end by 6 bases, with 11 bases between. The CDR3 runs to 13 residues. Germline V gene data show CDR1 as LNHDA and CDR2 as SQIVND (reference sequence).

The chain is built from TRBV7-3 and TRBJ2-1; 10 bases fit TRBD2. Germline V gene data show CDR1 as SGHTA and CDR2 as FQGTGA. The V and J ends lost 0 bases and 4 bases, in that order; junction bases with no gene match: 0. The CDR3 is made up of 15 amino acids. CDR3: CASSLTLAGYNEQFF. In DNA form, the CDR3 reads TGTGCCAGCAGCTTAACACTAGCGGGGTACAATGAGCAGTTCTTC.